The rows below give T cell receptor beta chains drawn from one sample of a study of blood T cell repertoires in COVID-19. The data were produced by immunoSEQ multiplex PCR, yet TCRdb's version contains in-frame clones alone and is incomplete. The profile shows some 70,000 clones, 73% of them singletons. The sample was peripheral blood. Every receptor here comes from a man aged 60-69 years with acute or convalescent COVID-19. The CDR3 runs from the conserved cysteine through the conserved F or W. The order of the fields is V gene, J gene, CDR3 protein.

V: TRBV7-3
J: TRBJ1-5
CDR3: CASRPGSNQPQHF

V: TRBV5-6
J: TRBJ1-2
CDR3: CASSPPDRNYGYTF

V: TRBV10-3
J: TRBJ2-1
CDR3: CAISDGLAGDPNEQFF

V: TRBV11-2
J: TRBJ2-5
CDR3: CASSLRPGVQETQYF

V: TRBV5-1
J: TRBJ2-2
CDR3: CASSLAGMANTGELFF

V: TRBV24-1
J: TRBJ1-1
CDR3: CATSETSGATTEAFF

V: TRBV7-2
J: TRBJ1-1
CDR3: CASSLVGVVSGGTEAFF

V: TRBV5-1
J: TRBJ2-5
CDR3: CASSVGTGGQETQYF

V: TRBV5-6
J: TRBJ2-5
CDR3: CASSRLQGTYQETQYF

V: TRBV7-2
J: TRBJ2-3
CDR3: CASNQQTGSTDTQYF

V: TRBV21-1
J: TRBJ2-6
CDR3: CASSNIRPREVKGDPSGANVLTF

V: TRBV9
J: TRBJ2-1
CDR3: CASGSSDNEQFF

V: TRBV5-1
J: TRBJ1-2
CDR3: CASSPQTAGYGYTF

V: TRBV2
J: TRBJ2-3
CDR3: CASDTGTSSTDTQYF